The 20 T cell receptor beta chains listed next were all sequenced from one sample in a study of T cell responses to AZD1222 COVID-19 vaccine. The protocol was immunoSEQ multiplex PCR, while the TCRdb copy is restricted to in-frame clones and leaves out a portion. The sample consists of 150,000 or so clones, 94% of them appearing once. The sequenced sample was peripheral blood, obtained 28 days after the second AZD1222 dose. Receptors were obtained from an adult who received the AZD1222 COVID-19 vaccine.

The rearrangement links TRBV5-1 to TRBJ2-7; tentative D call: TRBD2 (5 bases). Trimming left V 3 bases short and J 0 bases short, with 13 bases between. The CDR3 runs to 15 residues. Germline CDR1 SGHRS, CDR2 YFSETQ. DNA for the CDR3: TGCGCCAGCAGCTCCCTAACGGGGTCCTCCTACGAGCAGTACTTC. This gives the protein CASSSLTGSSYEQYF.

The chain couples TRBV10-3 to TRBJ2-1, with D hard to call. Trimming took 1 base from V and 0 from J, leaving 28 bases between them. CDR1 ENHRY and CDR2 SYGVKD come from the germline V gene. The CDR3 has 22 residues. This CDR3 reads CAISEYLLARGPHRSSYNEQFF. The CDR3 coding sequence is TGTGCCATCAGTGAGTATCTCCTGGCCCGAGGACCACACCGGAGCTCCTACAATGAGCAGTTCTTC.

There are a few counts of this clone. The V and J genes are TRBV3-1 (or the pseudogene TRBV3-2) and TRBJ2-3; TRBD2 matches 9 bases. This CDR3 has 18 amino acids. Germline values: CDR1 LGHDT, CDR2 YNNKEL (reference sequence). With 0 bases clipped from V and 2 bases from J, the junction kept 9 bases outside the gene matches. This chain's CDR3 is CASSQEFGGRVFTDTQYF. As DNA, the CDR3 is TGTGCCAGCAGCCAAGAGTTTGGCGGGAGGGTGTTCACAGATACGCAGTATTTT.

The V call is TRBV4-2, the J call TRBJ1-1; 10 bases align to TRBD1. Germline values: CDR1 LGHNA, CDR2 YNFKEQ. The CDR3 consists of 16 residues. V was pared by 2 bases and J by 5 bases, with 8 bases of the junction left unmatched. In nucleotides, the CDR3 is TGTGCCAGCAGCCAACTAGGACAGGGGGGGCGTACTGAAGCTTTCTTT. The encoded protein is CASSQLGQGGRTEAFF.

This clone has just one count. The chain employs TRBV19 and TRBJ2-1; a possible D gene is TRBD2 (5 bases). Trimming cost V 2 bases and J 2 bases, with 10 bases left between them. The CDR3 is 15 amino acids. CDR1 is LNHDA, CDR2 SQIVND, per germline (reference sequence). CDR3: CASSIIGLTYNEQFF. The CDR3, as DNA: TGTGCCAGTAGTATAATCGGACTTACCTACAATGAGCAGTTCTTC.

This sequence joins TRBV7-3 and TRBJ1-3; D is uncertain. CDR1 and CDR2 (germline): SGHTA, FQGTGA. The CDR3 contains 11 residues. V lost 4 bases to trimming and J lost 8 bases, with 6 bases between them. The CDR3 DNA reads TGTGCCAGCAGCTCCTTCGACACCATATATTTT. Its translation: CASSSFDTIYF.

V gene TRBV23-1 combines with J gene TRBJ2-1, with 8 nucleotides matching TRBD1. TRBV23-1 is given ORF status, its function remaining uncertain. V shed 0 bases, J shed 6 bases, and the junction held 13 bases outside the gene matches. The CDR3 sequence is 18 residues long. For the CDR3, the DNA is TGCGCCAGCAGTCAATCGCTGACTGACAGGGGACTGAGCAATGAGCAGTTCTTC. Protein sequence: CASSQSLTDRGLSNEQFF.

The rearrangement joins TRBV11-1 to TRBJ1-4; 7 bases are shared with TRBD1. Germline values: CDR1 SGHAT, CDR2 FQDESV (reference sequence). After removal of 3 bases from V and 10 bases from J, the junction contained 5 bases not matched to a gene. The CDR3 covers 13 residues. DNA for the CDR3: TGTGCCAGCAGCTTCGACAGGGATGGAAAACTGTTTTTT. Encoded protein: CASSFDRDGKLFF.

The CDR3 DNA follows: TGTGCCAGCACCTCCCTCGCCCGAGGGGATCAGCCCCAGCATTTT. Protein sequence: CASTSLARGDQPQHF. The gene calls are TRBV28 and TRBJ1-5, with a possible D match to TRBD1 (5 bases). Trimming stripped 7 bases from V and 5 bases from J, with 18 bases between. In germline, CDR1 is MDHEN, CDR2 SYDVKM. CDR3 length: 15 amino acids.

This chain joins TRBV6-1 and TRBJ2-3, with a tentative D call TRBD1 (5 bases). This CDR3 has 13 amino acids. CDR1 is MNHNS, CDR2 SASEGT, per germline. The V end lost 0 bases, the J end lost 9 bases, and 10 bases lay between the germline ends. The CDR3 sequence is CASSEAGSGTQYF. Here the CDR3 DNA reads TGTGCCAGCAGTGAAGCGGGGTCAGGGACGCAGTATTTT.

The chain combines TRBV29-1 with TRBJ1-2, with D unresolved. The CDR3 is 12 residues long. In germline, CDR1 is SQVTM, CDR2 ANQGSEA. Trimming stripped 3 bases from V and 0 bases from J, with 5 bases between. In DNA, the CDR3 is TGCAGCGTTGAGGGGTCTAACTATGGCTACACCTTC. Translated: CSVEGSNYGYTF.

The rearrangement links TRBV7-9 to TRBJ2-7, with 12 bases that match TRBD2. This CDR3 comprises 16 residues. The V gene's germline CDR1 is SEHNR and CDR2 FQNEAQ (reference sequence). V lost 5 bases to trimming and J lost 2 bases; unmatched junction nucleotides: 7. The CDR3 nucleotides read TGTGCCAGCAGCCCCCGGACTAGCGGGACGACCTACGAGCAGTACTTC. This codes for CASSPRTSGTTYEQYF.

The J gene is TRBJ2-1, the V gene TRBV4-1; 11 bases map to TRBD1. The germline V gene has CDR1 MGHRA and CDR2 YSYEKL. CDR3 length: 15 amino acids. Trimming at V came to 4 bases and at J to 10 bases, leaving 9 bases not matched to a gene. The CDR3 nucleotides are TGCGCCAGCAGCCCCCGGGACAGGGGGAAGATAGAGCAGTTCTTC. It is translated as CASSPRDRGKIEQFF.

This clone was recorded only once. The CDR3, as DNA: TGTGCCAGAAGCTTGGGGCTACCGAACACCGGGGAGCTGTTTTTT. Translating gives CARSLGLPNTGELFF. The V gene is TRBV5-3, the J gene TRBJ2-2, with D hard to call. TRBV5-3 has ORF status, its function being uncertain. The CDR3 loop spans 15 amino acids. V lost 0 bases, J lost 0 bases, and 6 bases lay in between.

The gene calls are TRBV27 and TRBJ2-7; tentatively, D is TRBD1 (6 bases). CDR3 length: 15 amino acids. V lost 7 bases and J lost 2, with 18 bases in between. Germline lookup yields CDR1 MNHEY and CDR2 SMNVEV (reference sequence). The CDR3, as DNA: TGTGCCAGCAAGGGGGTAGGACAGCCCCCCTACGAGCAGTACTTC. Amino acid sequence: CASKGVGQPPYEQYF.

The chain's CDR3 is CASSKLSNQPQHF. CDR3 DNA: TGTGCCAGCAGTAAATTGAGCAATCAGCCCCAGCATTTT. The chain couples TRBV28 to TRBJ1-5; unclear D gene. CDR3 length equals 13 residues. Germline V gene lookup returns CDR1 MDHEN and CDR2 SYDVKM. Trimming took 5 bases from V and 1 from J, leaving 6 bases between them.

On this clone: This CDR3 is also generated by other DNA sequences in the sample. This rearrangement joins TRBV5-1 to TRBJ1-5; a possible D gene is TRBD1 (6 bases). Trimming took off 0 bases at V and 3 bases at J, with 10 bases between the two ends. This CDR3 contains 15 residues. Germline V CDR1 and CDR2: SGHRS, YFSETQ. CDR3 coding DNA: TGCGCCAGCAGCTTGGGGCAGGGGATCAATCAGCCCCAGCATTTT. This gives the protein CASSLGQGINQPQHF.

This clone was found once. The germline gene is not matched at one end of the junction; a read error may be the cause. The chain uses TRBV7-2 and TRBJ2-7; 8 bases fit TRBD2. Germline V gene data show CDR1 as SGHTA and CDR2 as FQGNSA. The CDR3 length is 16 residues. This CDR3 is CASSVARIGRGYEQYF. CDR3 DNA: TGTGCCAGCAGCGTAGCGAGGATCGGGAGGGGCTACGAGCAGTACTTC.

The rearrangement uses TRBV4-2 and TRBJ2-7; TRBD1 aligns across 11 bases. The CDR3 sequence is 16 residues long. The trim removed 0 bases at V and 6 bases at J, leaving 7 bases unmatched. CDR1 is LGHNA, CDR2 YNFKEQ, per germline. DNA of the CDR3: TGTGCCAGCAGCCAAGACGGGGACAGGGGGTTTCGCGAGCAGTACTTC. Residues: CASSQDGDRGFREQYF.

This clone was observed a single time. The chain carries TRBV3-1 (or the pseudogene TRBV3-2) and TRBJ1-2; D possibly corresponds to TRBD1 (5 bases). Germline V gene sequence: CDR1 LGHDT, CDR2 YNNKEL (reference sequence). This CDR3 is built from 18 residues. V was trimmed by 7 bases and J by 7 bases, leaving 31 bases between them. The CDR3 region is CASTLTPGLQGLTGGYTF. The CDR3 nucleotides read TGTGCCAGCACTTTAACGCCGGGACTGCAGGGATTAACGGGTGGCTACACCTTC.